This T cell receptor beta chain was retrieved from a study of T cells in Graves' hyperthyroidism and ophthalmopathy. Turning to the study itself: Once the initial diagnosis was made, peripheral blood was obtained before any treatment.

Regions amplified from RNA transcripts were the TCR beta CDR3 regions. The HTBI primer set drove a first-round RT-PCR of the TCR CDR3. Each CDR3 protein is one row after TCRdb ran MiXCR on the multiplex PCR reads. The sample gives tens of thousands of distinct CDR3 sequences, around half of which show up once; about 6% is in the top ten. It was at first hyperthyroidism diagnosis, before any ophthalmopathy symptoms, that the blood sample was taken. Germline assignment: CDR1 SQVTM and CDR2 ANQGSEA. V was trimmed by 7 bases and J by 3 bases, leaving 13 bases between them. The CDR3 length is 12 residues. This clonotype is medium-sized by share.

Specimen: blood. The receptor comes from a woman aged 45-65 years with Graves' hyperthyroidism that later progressed to Graves' ophthalmopathy. V usage is TRBV29-1 and J usage is TRBJ2-7; D is undetermined. CDR3 DNA: TGCAGCGGGACCGACGGTGACTACGAGCAGTACTTC. Encoded protein: CSGTDGDYEQYF.